This T cell receptor (beta chain) stems from a study of graft-versus-host responses after intestinal transplantation (TCRdb year 2021). Broadly, across the study: Multivisceral, liver-intestinal, or isolated intestinal transplants were received by the recipients. Every recipient was given anti-thymocyte globulin induction, followed by around three years of maintenance tacrolimus and steroids. Bulk TCR-beta CDR3 sequencing was used to track graft-versus-host and host-versus-graft alloreactive T cell clones in the graft, circulation and bone marrow after intestinal transplantation. Alloreactive clones were identified by sequencing pre-transplant mixed lymphocyte reaction products and comparing these products with unstimulated pre-transplant donor and recipient T cells. A cohort of about two dozen intestinal transplant recipients, including one retransplant, was enrolled, and 3 patients lacking pretransplant specimens were excluded. A peak of at least 4% donor T cells among recipient peripheral blood mononuclear cells was the definition used for donor T cell macrochimerism. Rather than going through the commercial service, samples from a few later patients were sequenced in-house on an Illumina MiSeq and processed with MiXCR.

Reading the germline V gene gives CDR1 KGHSH and CDR2 LQKENI. Taken from cysteine to phenylalanine, the CDR3 has 16 residues. Just CDR3 DNA is preserved here, 48 bases in frame from base 1. V lost 1 base and J lost 5 bases, and the count of bases not matched to a germline gene is 9. General conclusions and limits of the study: The relatively low number and heterogeneity of intestinal transplant patients limited the conclusions. Early after transplant, peak levels of circulating GvH clones were associated with declines in HvG clones. GvH clones turned up in recipient bone marrow, with some appearing earlier in ileal mucosa or blood, a pattern consistent with an intestinal mucosal origin. In patients with donor T cell macrochimerism, the allografts had high GvH to HvG T cell clonal ratios.

The library was built by means of the immunoSEQ multiplex PCR assay. High-throughput TCR-beta CDR3 sequencing of genomic DNA from most patients was performed by Adaptive Biotechnologies. As for how the authors treated the data: Adaptive's ImmunoSEQ software supplied the TCR sequencing data for around 19 patients, while MiXCR and VDJtools were used to process a few other patients. CDR3 nucleotide sequences shared between donor and recipient were removed because their origin could not be assigned. To be classed as alloreactive, a clone needed at least 2-fold expansion over unstimulated cells and a minimum CFSE-low frequency of 0.002% (template counts) or 0.001% (read counts). Clones were considered mappable if detected in sequenced pre-transplant spleen, lymph node, or MLR CFSE-low populations of the donor or recipient. The cumulative frequency of alloreactive clones was calculated as a percentage of all sequences, weighted by copy number. Drawn from immuneACCESS, this table holds only the in-frame rearrangements with V and J called that TCRdb kept. Clones are partly lost; checked studies trace under half to an unresolved V gene and leave the rest unexplained. The V and J calls and clone size come from that table; D and trimming were worked out from the DNA. The sample table holds more than 15,000 clones, of which 86% were seen once. Less than 65% of the sample is held by the ten biggest clonotypes.

After transplant, bone marrow was aspirated from the posterior iliac crest or from another site selected by the physician. As concerns this clone: What antigen it recognizes has not been identified. Base quality data are lacking; no much larger clone is found one base away.

This sequence uses TRBV18 and TRBJ2-7; TRBD2 agrees with 9 junctional bases. The source was bone marrow, collected roughly 130 days after transplant. The receptor was derived from a human patient who received an intestinal transplant, so some T cells may come from the graft donor. At the DNA level, the sequence is TGTGCCAGCTCACCACTTCGCGGGAGGGCCGACGACGAGCAGTACTTC. It codes for CASSPLRGRADDEQYF.